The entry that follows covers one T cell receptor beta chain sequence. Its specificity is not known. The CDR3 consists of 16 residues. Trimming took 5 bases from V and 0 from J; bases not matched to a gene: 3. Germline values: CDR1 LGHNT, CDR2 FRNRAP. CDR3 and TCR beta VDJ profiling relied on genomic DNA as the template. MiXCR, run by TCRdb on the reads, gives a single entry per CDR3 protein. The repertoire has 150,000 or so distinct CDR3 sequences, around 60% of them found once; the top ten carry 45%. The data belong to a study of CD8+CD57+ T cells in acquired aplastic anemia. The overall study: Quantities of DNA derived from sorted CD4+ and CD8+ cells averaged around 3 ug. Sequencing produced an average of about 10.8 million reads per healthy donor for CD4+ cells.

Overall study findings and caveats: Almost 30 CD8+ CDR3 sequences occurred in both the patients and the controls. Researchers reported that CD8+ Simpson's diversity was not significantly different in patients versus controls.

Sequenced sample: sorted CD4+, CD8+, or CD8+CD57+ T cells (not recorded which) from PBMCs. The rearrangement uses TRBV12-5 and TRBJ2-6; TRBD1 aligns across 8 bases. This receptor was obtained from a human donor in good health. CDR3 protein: CASGTGQGSGANVLTF. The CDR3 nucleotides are TGTGCTAGTGGTACCGGACAGGGCTCTGGGGCCAACGTCCTGACTTTC.